The 25 T cell receptor beta chains given below trace back to one sample, sequenced in a study of Graves' ophthalmopathy and Graves' hyperthyroidism. RNA served as the template for amplifying TCR beta CDR3 regions. RT-PCR was first run with HTBI primers, then multiplex PCR in a second round. MiXCR was run by TCRdb on the multiplex PCR reads, yielding one entry per CDR3 protein. The sample has around 1,000,000 distinct CDR3 sequences; approximately 35% are singletons. Sequenced sample: peripheral blood or thyroid tissue (not recorded which). The receptors were sampled from an adult man with Graves' hyperthyroidism.

This clonotype was counted at least ten times. J is TRBJ1-5 and V is TRBV7-8; 9 bases fit TRBD1. The CDR3 totals 16 residues. Unmatched junction bases numbered 12, after V lost 5 bases and J lost 7 bases. Germline V gene data show CDR1 as SGHVS and CDR2 as FQNEAQ. CDR3 DNA sequence: TGTGCCAGCAGCCAATCCACAGGGGGCGGATGGCAGCCCCAGCATTTT. Protein sequence: CASSQSTGGGWQPQHF.

The chain carries TRBV5-1 and TRBJ1-2, with unresolved D. The CDR3 length is 13 residues. V lost 4 bases to trimming and J lost 7 bases, with 14 bases between them. Germline V gives CDR1 SGHRS, CDR2 YFSETQ. The CDR3 DNA reads as TGCGCCAGCAGCAGCGGGGAGGGCGGTGGCTACACCTTC. Translating gives CASSSGEGGGYTF.

The chain carries TRBV2 and TRBJ1-4; 7 nucleotides line up with TRBD1. In germline, CDR1 is SNHLY, CDR2 FYNNEI. V dropped 7 bases and J dropped 8; count of bases not matched to a gene: 10. This CDR3 spans 14 amino acids. The CDR3 DNA sequence: TGTGCCAGCACTTATTTCGACAGGGACGAAAAACTGTTTTTT. Encoded protein: CASTYFDRDEKLFF. Supplemented by reference TRBV2 and TRBJ1-4, the full variable domain reads EPEVTQTPSHQVTQMGQEVILRCVPISNHLYFYWYRQILGQKVEFLVSFYNNEISEKSEIFDDQFSVERPDGSNFTLKIRSTKLEDSAMYFCASTYFDRDEKLFFGSGTQLSVL.

This clonotype was detected ten times or more. This sequence joins TRBV7-9 and TRBJ1-4; the match to TRBD1 covers 7 bases. V gave up 5 bases and J gave up 8 bases; unmatched junction bases: 11. The germline V gene has CDR1 SEHNR and CDR2 FQNEAQ (reference sequence). CDR3 size: 15 residues. CDR3 loop: CASSPEDRHREKLFF. CDR3 DNA: TGTGCCAGCAGCCCCGAGGACAGGCATCGGGAAAAACTGTTTTTT. Full variable domain (missing parts from reference TRBV7-9 and TRBJ1-4): DTGVSQNPRHKITKRGQNVTFRCDPISEHNRLYWYRQTLGQGPEFLTYFQNEAQLEKSRLLSDRFSAERPKGSFSTLEIQRTEQGDSAMYLCASSPEDRHREKLFFGSGTQLSVL.

This clonotype was recorded a few times. The chain uses TRBV19 and TRBJ1-5, with D unresolved. Trimming removed 5 bases at V and 6 bases at J, with 17 bases between. The V gene's germline CDR1 is LNHDA and CDR2 SQIVND (reference sequence). The CDR3 is made up of 15 amino acids. CDR3 in amino acids: CASSVGGLAGQPQHF. The CDR3 DNA sequence: TGTGCCAGTAGTGTGGGAGGCCTAGCTGGTCAGCCCCAGCATTTT.

This sequence joins TRBV19 and TRBJ1-2; TRBD1 might be the D (5 bases). Per germline, CDR1 LNHDA and CDR2 SQIVND (reference sequence). Trimming shortened V by 7 bases and J by 2 bases, and 17 bases separated the two germline ends. The CDR3 runs 15 residues. The CDR3 protein is CASTTTGTVNYGYTF. In DNA, the CDR3 is TGTGCCAGTACTACAACCGGGACGGTAAACTATGGCTACACCTTC.

The table lists this clonotype with many counts. The gene calls are TRBV7-7 and TRBJ2-5, with TRBD2 matching over 9 bases. The V and J ends lost 5 bases and 7 bases, in that order; junction bases with no gene match: 11. The CDR3 is made up of 15 amino acids. Germline-derived CDR1 and CDR2 are SSHAT and FNYEAQ (reference sequence). The CDR3, as DNA: TGTGCCAGCAGCCCGTATTCTAGCGGGGTAGTGACCCAGTACTTC. Translating gives CASSPYSSGVVTQYF.

In its sample, this clonotype was seen many times. The rearrangement uses TRBV7-9 and TRBJ1-4; 7 nucleotides agree with TRBD1. This CDR3 has 15 amino acids. J lost 8 bases, V lost 4 bases, and 10 bases had no gene match. From germline, CDR1 is SEHNR and CDR2 FQNEAQ (reference sequence). The CDR3 here is CASSSDRLQGEKLFF. The CDR3 DNA is TGTGCCAGCAGCTCGGACAGGCTACAGGGGGAAAAACTGTTTTTT.

This clonotype appeared a few times. CDR3 in DNA: TGTGCCAGCGGCTCCCGGGGGGGGCAGTACTTC. Amino acid sequence: CASGSRGGQYF. The rearrangement links TRBV12-3 or TRBV12-4 to TRBJ2-7, with TRBD2 matching 8 bases. The CDR3 spans 11 residues. Trimming at V came to 8 bases and at J to 9 bases, leaving 6 bases not matched to a gene.

This clonotype was found many times. The rearrangement uses TRBV12-3 or TRBV12-4 and TRBJ2-7; 9 positions agree with TRBD2. V was clipped by 3 bases and J by 2 bases; unmatched bases: 5. The CDR3 is 15 amino acids. CDR3 DNA: TGTGCCAGCAGTTTGGCGGGAGGGCCCGCCTACGAGCAGTACTTC. This codes for CASSLAGGPAYEQYF.

The table lists this clonotype with a count of one. The J gene is TRBJ2-7, the V gene TRBV9; TRBD2 agrees at 10 bases. The CDR3 is made up of 15 amino acids. After removal of 3 bases from V and 7 bases from J, the junction contained 10 bases not matched to a gene. Germline V gives CDR1 SGDLS, CDR2 YYNGEE. The DNA for the CDR3 is TGTGCCAGCAGCGCGACTAGCGGGCTGTACAATGAGCAGTACTTC. It translates to CASSATSGLYNEQYF.

This clonotype was seen many times. The chain employs TRBV4-3 and TRBJ1-5; possibly TRBD1 for D (6 bases). CDR1 is LGHNA and CDR2 is YSLEER in the germline V gene. V was shortened by 3 bases and J by 3 bases, with 9 bases between the two germline ends. The CDR3 totals 14 residues. This chain's CDR3 is CASSHTGFNQPQHF. DNA for the CDR3: TGCGCCAGCAGCCACACAGGGTTCAATCAGCCCCAGCATTTT.

As concerns this clonotype: A much larger clone differs from this one at a single base, so this may be a read error. V gene TRBV29-1 combines with J gene TRBJ2-2; D is possibly TRBD1 or TRBD2 (6 bases each). Germline V CDR1 and CDR2: SQVTM, ANQGSEA. This CDR3 region has 15 residues. The DNA for the CDR3 is TGCAGCGTCCGGGGCCGGGACACCCTCGCCGGGGGGCTGTTTTTT. Translating it yields CSVRGRDTLAGGLFF.

Points on this clonotype: Just one base apart from a much larger clone, this may be a read error. The chain links TRBV10-3 to TRBJ1-4; 11 bases fit TRBD1. Germline V gene data show CDR1 as ENHRY and CDR2 as SYGVKD. This CDR3 comprises 14 residues. Trimming at V came to 8 bases and at J to 5 bases, leaving 4 bases not matched to a gene. Here the CDR3 reads CAIRGTGGNEKLFF. CDR3 in DNA: TGTGCCATCCGTGGGACAGGGGGGAATGAAAAACTGTTTTTT.

This chain uses TRBV10-3 with TRBJ1-1; 11 nucleotides match TRBD1. The germline gives CDR1 ENHRY, CDR2 SYGVKD. V trimming: 2 bases; J trimming: 0 bases; junction bases outside the gene matches: 5. The CDR3 loop spans 17 amino acids. DNA of the CDR3: TGTGCCATCAGTGAGGCCGGGACAGGGGGAGTGAACACTGAAGCTTTCTTT. The encoded protein is CAISEAGTGGVNTEAFF.

This clonotype was counted many times. The genes are TRBV11-2 and TRBJ2-5; 7 positions agree with TRBD2. Germline CDR1 reads SGHAT; CDR2 reads FQNNGV. Trimming took 7 bases from V and 3 from J; bases not matched to a gene: 11. The CDR3 loop spans 15 amino acids. The CDR3 reads CASTAIVGGKETQYF. In DNA form, the CDR3 reads TGTGCCAGCACTGCAATCGTGGGGGGGAAAGAGACCCAGTACTTC. Based on the CDR3 plus reference TRBV11-2 and TRBJ2-5, the full variable domain is EAGVAQSPRYKIIEKRQSVAFWCNPISGHATLYWYQQILGQGPKLLIQFQNNGVVDDSQLPKDRFSAERLKGVDSTLKIQPAKLEDSAVYLCASTAIVGGKETQYFGPGTRLLVL.

The CDR3 nucleotides read TGTGCCACCCATTCCACCCAGCGAGGGCACAATCAGCCCCAGCATTTT. This sequence encodes CATHSTQRGHNQPQHF. J is TRBJ1-5 and V is TRBV12-3 or TRBV12-4; D unresolved. CDR3 length: 16 amino acids. V lost 10 bases and J 3 bases, leaving 22 bases between the germline ends.

This clonotype was detected many times. V and J are TRBV10-3 and TRBJ2-5, with 8 bases matching TRBD2. This CDR3 is 16 amino acids long. The germline gives CDR1 ENHRY, CDR2 SYGVKD. The J segment lost 5 bases and the V segment lost 3 bases, leaving 11 bases of the junction unmatched. The CDR3 loop is CAISDQTSDPRETQYF. CDR3 sequence (DNA): TGTGCCATCAGTGACCAGACTAGCGACCCTCGGGAGACCCAGTACTTC.

At least ten counts were recorded for this clonotype. The rearrangement joins TRBV10-3 to TRBJ2-2; perhaps TRBD2 as D (6 bases). CDR1 is ENHRY and CDR2 is SYGVKD in the germline V gene. The germline V and J ends were trimmed by 10 bases and 6 bases, with 18 bases remaining between them. The CDR3 has 14 amino acids. CDR3 loop: CASARGSFAGELFF. The CDR3 nucleotides read TGTGCCAGCGCCCGGGGGAGTTTTGCCGGGGAGCTGTTTTTT.

CDR3 in amino acids: CASSFLQGTGENEQYF. The CDR3 DNA follows: TGTGCCAGCAGCTTCCTACAGGGGACAGGGGAAAACGAGCAGTACTTC. The chain has TRBV7-2 and TRBJ2-7, with 10 bases aligning to TRBD1. The length of the CDR3 is 16 residues. The V segment lost 3 bases and the J segment 5 bases; nucleotides outside the gene matches: 10. Germline V CDR1 and CDR2: SGHTA, FQGNSA.

With regard to this clonotype: Germline and junction disagree at one end, which may indicate a read error. The chain joins TRBV6-5 to TRBJ2-6, with a weak D call TRBD1 (5 bases). The CDR3 contains 16 residues. CDR1 and CDR2 (germline): MNHEY, SVGAGI. CDR3 DNA sequence: TGTGCCAGCAGTGCCGCCCTCAGCTCTGGGGCCAACGCCCTGACTTTC. Translating it yields CASSAALSSGANALTF.

This clonotype occurred many times. The chain links TRBV15 to TRBJ1-5; TRBD1 is a possible D gene (5 bases). The V gene's germline CDR1 is LNHNV and CDR2 YYDKDF (reference sequence). This CDR3 has 15 residues. The germline V and J ends were trimmed by 0 bases and 5 bases, with 11 bases remaining between them. This CDR3 is CATSRDRGIYQPQHF. In DNA, the CDR3 is TGTGCCACCAGCAGAGATCGGGGCATTTATCAGCCCCAGCATTTT.

This clonotype was seen only a few times. The chain joins TRBV19 to TRBJ1-2; 7 nucleotides agree with TRBD1. Germline CDR1 reads LNHDA; CDR2 reads SQIVND (reference sequence). The trim removed 4 bases at V and 4 bases at J, leaving 6 bases unmatched. The CDR3 runs to 14 residues. CDR3 protein: CASSRQGVFYGYTF. The CDR3 DNA is TGTGCCAGTAGTAGGCAGGGGGTATTCTATGGCTACACCTTC.

This clonotype was seen only a few times. The chain has TRBV5-1 and TRBJ2-5; D is unclear. The CDR3 has 14 amino acids. With 2 bases removed from V and 1 base from J, the gap between germline ends came to 9 bases. The germline V gene has CDR1 SGHRS and CDR2 YFSETQ. Here the CDR3 reads CASSFLEIQETQYF. CDR3 nucleotides: TGCGCCAGCAGCTTCCTAGAGATCCAAGAGACCCAGTACTTC. The variable domain in full, with the rest retrieved from reference TRBV5-1 and TRBJ2-5, is KAGVTQTPRYLIKTRGQQVTLSCSPISGHRSVSWYQQTPGQGLQFLFEYFSETQRNKGNFPGRFSGRQFSNSRSEMNVSTLELGDSALYLCASSFLEIQETQYFGPGTRLLVL.

Details on this clonotype: It may be a read error: a sequence one base away is much more abundant. The rearrangement links TRBV2 to TRBJ2-7, with D possibly TRBD2 on 5 matching bases. CDR3 size: 14 residues. CDR1 SNHLY and CDR2 FYNNEI come from the germline V gene. The CDR3 coding sequence is TGTGTCAGCCGGCTCGAGGGCCTGGCGGTCGAGCAGTACTTC. Protein product: CVSRLEGLAVEQYF.